The T cell receptor (beta chain) under discussion was sequenced for a study of cytomegalovirus exposure and HLA in healthy donors. About this clone: Its antigen is still unknown.

The PCR was carried out with 60 Vbeta primers and 13 Jbeta primers. The data were produced by immunoSEQ multiplex PCR, yet TCRdb's version contains in-frame clones alone and is incomplete. The table includes hundreds of thousands of clones, 85% to 90% detected once. Study findings and constraints: In terms of immune exposure information, only CMV serostatus was available. Many donors carried some public TCRs, although rarity characterized most TCR sequences. Analyses of presence/absence relied on an assumption of roughly uniform sequencing depth across donors.

V lost 4 bases, J lost 0 bases, and 23 bases lay in between. The V gene's germline CDR1 is SGHRS and CDR2 YFSETQ. The CDR3 extends over 19 amino acids. The gene calls are TRBV5-1 and TRBJ2-4; D might be TRBD2 (7 bases). The sequence was obtained from a young woman in good health and CMV-seronegative. Sequencing was performed on PBMCs. The CDR3 region is CASSPSLGGGQLAKNIQYF. DNA for the CDR3: TGCGCCAGCAGCCCAAGCCTCGGCGGGGGCCAGCTAGCCAAAAACATTCAGTACTTC. The full variable domain, completed using reference TRBV5-1 and TRBJ2-4, is KAGVTQTPRYLIKTRGQQVTLSCSPISGHRSVSWYQQTPGQGLQFLFEYFSETQRNKGNFPGRFSGRQFSNSRSEMNVSTLELGDSALYLCASSPSLGGGQLAKNIQYFGAGTRLSVL.